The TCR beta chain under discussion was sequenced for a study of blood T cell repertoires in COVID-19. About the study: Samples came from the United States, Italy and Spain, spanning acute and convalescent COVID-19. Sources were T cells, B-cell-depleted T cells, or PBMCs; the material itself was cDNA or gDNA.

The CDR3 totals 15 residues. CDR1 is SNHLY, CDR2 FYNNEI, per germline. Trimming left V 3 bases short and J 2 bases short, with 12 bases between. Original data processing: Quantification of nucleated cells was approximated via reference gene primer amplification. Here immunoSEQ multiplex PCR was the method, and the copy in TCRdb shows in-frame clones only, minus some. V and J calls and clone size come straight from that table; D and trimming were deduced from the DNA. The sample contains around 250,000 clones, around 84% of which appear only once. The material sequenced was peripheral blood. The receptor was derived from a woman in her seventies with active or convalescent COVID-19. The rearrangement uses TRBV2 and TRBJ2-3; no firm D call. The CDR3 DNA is TGTGCCAGCAGTGATCCGTCAGGATACACAGATACGCAGTATTTT. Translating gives CASSDPSGYTDTQYF.